Listed here are 11 T cell receptor beta chains from one sample, sequenced in a study of T cell repertoires in cytomegalovirus infection. Which antigens these TCRs recognize remains unknown. TCRdb re-called the reads with MiXCR, one entry per CDR3 protein. The sample lists approximately 770,000 distinct CDR3 sequences; roughly 28% were seen once. The starting material was cultured CD8+ T cells from PBMCs, obtained from culture after CMV antigen stimulation. These receptors were taken from a human donor in good health (CMV status not recorded). Some clones in this sample may be carry-over from other donors' samples.

The table lists this clonotype with a few counts. The chain has TRBV7-9 and TRBJ2-5, with 9 bases matching TRBD2. Germline V CDR1 and CDR2: SEHNR, FQNEAQ (reference sequence). The CDR3 is made up of 15 amino acids. The ends lost 5 bases at V and 4 bases at J; junction bases unmatched: 8. CDR3 protein: CASSLSGGLGETQYF. The CDR3 coding sequence is TGTGCCAGCAGCCTTAGCGGGGGCCTGGGAGAGACCCAGTACTTC. The full variable domain, with the rest looked up from reference TRBV7-9 and TRBJ2-5, is DTGVSQNPRHKITKRGQNVTFRCDPISEHNRLYWYRQTLGQGPEFLTYFQNEAQLEKSRLLSDRFSAERPKGSFSTLEIQRTEQGDSAMYLCASSLSGGLGETQYFGPGTRLLVL.

The rearrangement uses TRBV7-6 and TRBJ2-5, with D possibly matching TRBD2 (5 bases). V lost 11 bases to trimming and J lost 5 bases, with 12 bases between them. CDR3 length: 11 amino acids. The V gene's germline CDR1 is SGHVS and CDR2 FNYEAQ. The CDR3 sequence: CAESRRETQYF. CDR3 sequence (DNA): TGTGCCGAAAGCCGGAGGGAGACCCAGTACTTC.

This clonotype was recorded a few times. The chain combines TRBV6-5 with TRBJ2-6; D ambiguous. The CDR3 contains 19 residues. Trimming removed 0 bases at V and 0 bases at J, with 15 bases between. Germline V gene lookup returns CDR1 MNHEY and CDR2 SVGAGI. DNA for the CDR3: TGTGCCAGCAGTTACTCGATAGCAATCCAGGCCTCTGGGGCCAACGTCCTGACTTTC. The encoded protein is CASSYSIAIQASGANVLTF.

The V gene is TRBV12-3 or TRBV12-4, the J gene TRBJ1-4; D is unclear. The CDR3 totals 14 residues. V was clipped by 6 bases and J by 3 bases, with 11 bases between them. The DNA for the CDR3 is TGTGCCAGCAGAAACAGCTTCTCTAATGAAAAACTGTTTTTT. It translates to CASRNSFSNEKLFF.

Only a few counts were recorded for this clonotype. This chain's CDR3 is CASSEILAGGWSSYEQYV. The DNA of the CDR3 is TGTGCCAGCAGTGAAATCTTGGCAGGGGGCTGGAGTTCCTACGAGCAGTACGTC. V and J are TRBV6-1 and TRBJ2-7; 8 bases align to TRBD1. Trimming took 2 bases from V and 1 from J; bases not matched to a gene: 13. The CDR3 is 18 amino acids. CDR1 is MNHNS, CDR2 SASEGT, per germline.

This clonotype was recorded a few times. V usage is TRBV19 and J usage is TRBJ1-2, with TRBD1 matching over 11 bases. Trimming took 5 bases from V and 8 from J; bases not matched to a gene: 4. Germline V gives CDR1 LNHDA, CDR2 SQIVND (reference sequence). This CDR3 is 13 amino acids long. The CDR3 here is CASSGTGGNGYTF. As DNA, the CDR3 is TGTGCCAGTAGTGGGACAGGGGGGAACGGCTACACCTTC. The entire variable domain, with the rest obtained from reference TRBV19 and TRBJ1-2, is as follows: DGGITQSPKYLFRKEGQNVTLSCEQNLNHDAMYWYRQDPGQGLRLIYYSQIVNDFQKGDIAEGYSVSREKKESFPLTVTSAQKNPTAFYLCASSGTGGNGYTFGSGTRLTVV.

The genes are TRBV2 and TRBJ1-6, with 7 bases fitting TRBD1. Germline trimming cut 1 base from V and 10 bases from J; bases unmatched to any gene: 4. This CDR3 has 14 amino acids. Germline V gene lookup returns CDR1 SNHLY and CDR2 FYNNEI. DNA of the CDR3: TGTGCCAGCAGTGAAGGGACAGGTTTCTCACCCCTCCACTTT. Residues: CASSEGTGFSPLHF. Full variable domain (missing parts from reference TRBV2 and TRBJ1-6): EPEVTQTPSHQVTQMGQEVILRCVPISNHLYFYWYRQILGQKVEFLVSFYNNEISEKSEIFDDQFSVERPDGSNFTLKIRSTKLEDSAMYFCASSEGTGFSPLHFGNGTRLTVT.

V gene TRBV6-6 combines with J gene TRBJ1-5, with 7 bases that match TRBD1. The CDR3 contains 19 residues. With V trimmed by 2 bases and J by 1 base, 14 bases remained unmatched. Germline V gives CDR1 MNHNY, CDR2 SVGAGI (reference sequence). In DNA form, the CDR3 reads TGTGCCAGCAGTTACATGACCCCCGGGCGAGGGGGCAGCAATCAGCCCCAGCATTTT. This sequence encodes CASSYMTPGRGGSNQPQHF.

The sample holds a few counts of this clonotype. The V gene is TRBV4-3, the J gene TRBJ2-6; D might be TRBD2 (5 bases). CDR3 length: 17 residues. CDR1 and CDR2 from the germline V gene are LGHNA and YSLEER. V shed 0 bases and J shed 0 bases, with 9 bases lying between them. CDR3 sequence: CASSQDPGYSGANVLTF. CDR3 bases: TGCGCCAGCAGCCAAGACCCGGGGTACTCTGGGGCCAACGTCCTGACTTTC.

This clonotype appeared many times. The chain has TRBV12-3 or TRBV12-4 and TRBJ1-2, with 7 bases lining up with TRBD1. Trimming removed 6 bases from V and 2 bases from J; junction bases left unmatched: 0. The CDR3 runs 12 residues. DNA for the CDR3: TGTGCCAGCAGGACAGGGAACTATGGCTACACCTTC. Protein product: CASRTGNYGYTF.

The chain employs TRBV6-5 and TRBJ2-2; 8 bases align to TRBD2. After removal of 0 bases from V and 4 bases from J, the junction contained 10 bases not matched to a gene. This CDR3 contains 18 residues. Germline values: CDR1 MNHEY, CDR2 SVGAGI. CDR3 sequence: CASSYSPPGGGGTGELFF. The CDR3 coding sequence is TGTGCCAGCAGTTACTCCCCTCCGGGGGGGGGGGGCACCGGGGAGCTGTTTTTT.